The text below deals with one T cell receptor (beta chain). Its antigen remains unknown. The repertoire was sequenced with immunoSEQ multiplex PCR; TCRdb's copy has only in-frame clones and lacks some. Among approximately 35,000 clones, about 76% were seen once, and the ten largest hold 3% to 4%. This record belongs to a study of regulatory and conventional T cells in RAG deficiency. Findings and limits, study-wide: Treg unique TCR beta sequences were about 100-fold fewer in Omenn syndrome and CID/AS patients than controls.

The sorted conventional CD4+ T cells were CD25-low and CD127-high, with genomic DNA sequenced. Germline loops: CDR1 SGHNT, CDR2 YYREEE (reference sequence). Trimming shortened V by 1 base and J by 11 bases, and 9 bases separated the two germline ends. The length of the CDR3 is 12 residues. These data were likewise used in another study, on regulatory T cells. That study reports: The primer mix had 52 TRBV and 13 TRBJ primers. Skewed V and J usage and few unique V-J pairs marked patient repertoires, most in Tregs.

What was sequenced was CD4+ effector T cells sorted from blood. This rearrangement joins TRBV5-4 to TRBJ2-2, with D unresolved. This receptor was obtained from a human donor in good health. This CDR3 reads CASSLSNFELFF. CDR3 bases: TGTGCCAGCAGCTTGTCTAATTTTGAGCTGTTTTTT. The full variable domain, with the rest looked up from reference TRBV5-4 and TRBJ2-2, is ETGVTQSPTHLIKTRGQQVTLRCSSQSGHNTVSWYQQALGQGPQFIFQYYREEENGRGNFPPRFSGLQFPNYSSELNVNALELDDSALYLCASSLSNFELFFGEGSRLTVL.